This T cell receptor beta chain was identified in a study of blood T cell repertoires in COVID-19. The repertoire was sequenced with immunoSEQ multiplex PCR; TCRdb's copy has only in-frame clones and lacks some. The sample holds fewer than 400,000 clones, roughly 90% seen once. Sequencing used PBMCs or T cells enriched from blood (not recorded which). This receptor was taken from a woman younger than 35 who had recovered from COVID-19.

CDR3 coding DNA: TGTGCCAGCTCACCACTATTACAGGGGAGGTCCTACAATGAGCAGTTCTTC. This translates into CASSPLLQGRSYNEQFF. The chain combines TRBV18 with TRBJ2-1; TRBD1 might be the D (7 bases). Germline loops: CDR1 KGHSH, CDR2 LQKENI. This CDR3 region has 17 residues. V was pared by 1 base and J by 1 base, with 14 bases between.